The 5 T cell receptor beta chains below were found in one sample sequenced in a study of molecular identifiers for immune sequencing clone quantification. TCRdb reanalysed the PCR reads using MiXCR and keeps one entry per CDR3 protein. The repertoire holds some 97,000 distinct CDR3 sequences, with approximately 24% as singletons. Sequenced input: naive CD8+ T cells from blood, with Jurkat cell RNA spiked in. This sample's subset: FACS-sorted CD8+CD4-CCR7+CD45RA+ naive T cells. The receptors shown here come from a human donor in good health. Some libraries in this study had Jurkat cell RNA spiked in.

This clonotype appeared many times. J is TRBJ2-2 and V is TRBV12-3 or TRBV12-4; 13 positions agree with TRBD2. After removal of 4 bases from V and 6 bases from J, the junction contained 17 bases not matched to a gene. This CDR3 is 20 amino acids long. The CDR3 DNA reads TGTGCCAGCAGTTCATACCAAAGAGGGACTAGCGGGGCCGGGTCCGGGGAGCTGTTTTTT. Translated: CASSSYQRGTSGAGSGELFF.

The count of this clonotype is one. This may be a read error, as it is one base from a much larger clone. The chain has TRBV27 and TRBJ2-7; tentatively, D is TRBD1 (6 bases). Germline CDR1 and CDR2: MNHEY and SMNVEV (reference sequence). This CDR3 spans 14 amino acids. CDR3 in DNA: TGTGCCTGCAGCTTCAGGGGTATAGGGTACGAGCAGTACTTC. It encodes CACSFRGIGYEQYF.

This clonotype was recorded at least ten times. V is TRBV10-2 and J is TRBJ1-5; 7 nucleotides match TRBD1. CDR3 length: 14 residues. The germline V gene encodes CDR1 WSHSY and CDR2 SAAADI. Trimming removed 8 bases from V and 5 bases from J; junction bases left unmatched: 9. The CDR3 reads CASSDRSWDQPQHF. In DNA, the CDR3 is TGCGCCAGCTCGGACAGGTCCTGGGATCAGCCCCAGCATTTT.

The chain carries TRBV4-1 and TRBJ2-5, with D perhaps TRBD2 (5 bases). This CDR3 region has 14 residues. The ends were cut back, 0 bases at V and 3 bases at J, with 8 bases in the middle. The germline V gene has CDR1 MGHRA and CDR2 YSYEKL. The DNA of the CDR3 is TGCGCCAGCAGCCAAGACCGACTAAAAGAGACCCAGTACTTC. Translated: CASSQDRLKETQYF.

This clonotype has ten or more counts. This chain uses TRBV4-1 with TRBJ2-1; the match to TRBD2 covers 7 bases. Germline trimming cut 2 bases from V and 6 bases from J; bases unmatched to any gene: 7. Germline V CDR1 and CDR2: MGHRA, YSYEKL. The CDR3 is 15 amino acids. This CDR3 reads CASSQIAGDVNEQFF. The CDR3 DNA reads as TGCGCCAGCAGCCAAATCGCGGGGGATGTCAATGAGCAGTTCTTC.